This T cell receptor (beta chain) comes out of a study of blood T cell repertoires in COVID-19. The overall study: Acute and convalescent COVID-19 samples came from the United States, Italy and Spain. Nucleic acid was either cDNA or gDNA, and it came from T cells, B-cell-depleted T cells, or PBMCs.

Measured with immunoSEQ multiplex PCR; TCRdb has only the in-frame clones, and not every one. The repertoire holds under 450,000 clones, more than 70% seen once, with around 13% in the top ten. Enrolment of Seattle patients took place during active infection, and they were followed longitudinally. The germline gives CDR1 SGHRS, CDR2 YFSETQ. The CDR3 has 14 residues. J gave up 6 bases and V 2 bases, and 4 bases lay outside the gene matches. A single count supports this clone. Sequenced material: peripheral blood. The origin of this receptor is a woman aged 45-59 years with COVID-19, enrolled during active disease. The chain has TRBV5-1 and TRBJ2-7; 11 nucleotides agree with TRBD2. DNA for the CDR3: TGCGCCAGCAGCTTAACTAGCGGGGGAGGCGAGCAGTACTTC. Translating gives CASSLTSGGGEQYF.